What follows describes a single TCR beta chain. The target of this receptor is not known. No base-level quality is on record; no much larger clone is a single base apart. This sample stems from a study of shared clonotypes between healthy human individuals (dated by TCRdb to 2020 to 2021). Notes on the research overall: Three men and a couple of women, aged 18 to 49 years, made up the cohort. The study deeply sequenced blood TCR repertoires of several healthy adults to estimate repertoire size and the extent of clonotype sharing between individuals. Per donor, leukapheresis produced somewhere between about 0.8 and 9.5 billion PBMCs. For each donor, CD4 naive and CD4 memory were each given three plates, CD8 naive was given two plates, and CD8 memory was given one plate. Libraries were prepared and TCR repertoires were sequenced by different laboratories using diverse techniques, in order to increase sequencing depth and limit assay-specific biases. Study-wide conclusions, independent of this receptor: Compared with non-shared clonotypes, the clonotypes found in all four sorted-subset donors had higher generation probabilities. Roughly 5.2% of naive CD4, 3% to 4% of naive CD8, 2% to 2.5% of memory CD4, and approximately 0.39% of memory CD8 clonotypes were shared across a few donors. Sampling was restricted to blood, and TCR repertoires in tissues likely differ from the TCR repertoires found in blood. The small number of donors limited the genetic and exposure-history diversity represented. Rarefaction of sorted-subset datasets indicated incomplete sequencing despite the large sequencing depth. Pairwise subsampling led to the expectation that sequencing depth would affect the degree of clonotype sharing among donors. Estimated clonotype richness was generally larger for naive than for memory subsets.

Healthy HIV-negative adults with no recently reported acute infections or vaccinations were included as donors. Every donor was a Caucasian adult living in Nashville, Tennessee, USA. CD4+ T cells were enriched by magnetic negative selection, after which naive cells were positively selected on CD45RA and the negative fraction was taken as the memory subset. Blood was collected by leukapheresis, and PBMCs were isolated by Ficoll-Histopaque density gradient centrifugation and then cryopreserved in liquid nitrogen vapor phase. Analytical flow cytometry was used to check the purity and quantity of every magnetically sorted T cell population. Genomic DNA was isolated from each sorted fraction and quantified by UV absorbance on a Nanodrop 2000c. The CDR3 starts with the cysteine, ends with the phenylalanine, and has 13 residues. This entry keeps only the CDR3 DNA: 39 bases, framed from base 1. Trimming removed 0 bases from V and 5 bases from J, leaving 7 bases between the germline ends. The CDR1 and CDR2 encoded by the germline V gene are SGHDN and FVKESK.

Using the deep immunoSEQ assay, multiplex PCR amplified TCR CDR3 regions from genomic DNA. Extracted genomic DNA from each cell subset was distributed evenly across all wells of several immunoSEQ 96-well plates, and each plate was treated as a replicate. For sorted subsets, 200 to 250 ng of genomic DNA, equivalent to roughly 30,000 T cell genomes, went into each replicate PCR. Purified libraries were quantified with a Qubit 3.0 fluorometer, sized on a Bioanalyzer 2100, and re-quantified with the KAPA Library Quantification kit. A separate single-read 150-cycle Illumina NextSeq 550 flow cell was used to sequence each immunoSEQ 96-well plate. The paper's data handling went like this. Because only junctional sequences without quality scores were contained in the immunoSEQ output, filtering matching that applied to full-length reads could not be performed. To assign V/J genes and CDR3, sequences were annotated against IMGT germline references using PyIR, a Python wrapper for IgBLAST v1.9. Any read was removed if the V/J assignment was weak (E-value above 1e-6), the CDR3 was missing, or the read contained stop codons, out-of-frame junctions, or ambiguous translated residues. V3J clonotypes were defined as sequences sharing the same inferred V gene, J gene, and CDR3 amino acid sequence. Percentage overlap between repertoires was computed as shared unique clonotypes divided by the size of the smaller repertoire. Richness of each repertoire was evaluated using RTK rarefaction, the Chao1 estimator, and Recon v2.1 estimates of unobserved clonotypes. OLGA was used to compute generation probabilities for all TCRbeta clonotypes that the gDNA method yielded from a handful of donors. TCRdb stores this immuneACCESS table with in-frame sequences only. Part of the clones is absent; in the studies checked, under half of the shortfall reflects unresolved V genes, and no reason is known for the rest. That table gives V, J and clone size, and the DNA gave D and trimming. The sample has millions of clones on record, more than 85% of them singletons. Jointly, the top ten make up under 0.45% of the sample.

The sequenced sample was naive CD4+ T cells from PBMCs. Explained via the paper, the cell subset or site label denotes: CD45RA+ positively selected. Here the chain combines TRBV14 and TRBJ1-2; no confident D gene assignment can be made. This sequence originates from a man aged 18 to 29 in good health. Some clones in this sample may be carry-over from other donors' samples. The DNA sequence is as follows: TGTGCCAGCAGCCAAGATGTGTTTTATGGCTACACCTTC. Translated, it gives CASSQDVFYGYTF.